These 10 T cell receptor beta chains were sequenced from one sample in a study of T cells in Graves' hyperthyroidism and ophthalmopathy. From RNA transcripts, TCR beta CDR3 regions were amplified. An initial round of RT-PCR targeting the TCR CDR3 relied on the HTBI primer set. TCRdb re-called the multiplex PCR reads with MiXCR, one entry per CDR3 protein. The data show roughly 170,000 distinct CDR3 sequences, around 8.9% seen once. Sample: blood. These TCRs come from a woman aged 18-29 years with Graves' hyperthyroidism that later progressed to Graves' ophthalmopathy.

This clonotype was detected only a few times. This chain joins TRBV5-6 and TRBJ2-3, with D possibly TRBD2 on 5 matching bases. V was clipped by 0 bases and J by 8 bases, with 19 bases between them. Germline lookup yields CDR1 SGHDT and CDR2 YYEEEE. CDR3 size: 16 residues. CDR3 sequence (DNA): TGTGCCAGCAGCTTGGGGTCTGCGACTACAACGGGTACGCAGTATTTT. It is translated as CASSLGSATTTGTQYF.

This clonotype was recorded at least ten times. This sequence joins TRBV7-9 and TRBJ1-1; no clear D gene. This CDR3 comprises 14 residues. The V gene's germline CDR1 is SEHNR and CDR2 FQNEAQ (reference sequence). Trimming left V 1 base short and J 3 bases short, with 9 bases between. DNA for the CDR3: TGTGCCAGCAGCTTAGTCTTGCAGTACACTGAAGCTTTCTTT. Translating it yields CASSLVLQYTEAFF.

In its sample, this clonotype was seen many times. This chain links TRBV19 with TRBJ2-4; D gene uncertain. Trimming took off 3 bases at V and 5 bases at J, with 8 bases between the two ends. The germline V gene encodes CDR1 LNHDA and CDR2 SQIVND (reference sequence). This CDR3 spans 13 amino acids. CDR3 nucleotides: TGTGCCAGTAGTATGGCACGGGAAAACATTCAGTACTTC. Amino acids: CASSMARENIQYF. Variable domain in full (rest from reference TRBV19 and TRBJ2-4): DGGITQSPKYLFRKEGQNVTLSCEQNLNHDAMYWYRQDPGQGLRLIYYSQIVNDFQKGDIAEGYSVSREKKESFPLTVTSAQKNPTAFYLCASSMARENIQYFGAGTRLSVL.

This clonotype appeared many times. V and J are TRBV12-3 or TRBV12-4 and TRBJ1-1; D not resolved. The CDR3 extends over 16 amino acids. V was clipped by 1 base and J by 6 bases, with 18 bases between them. CDR3 sequence (DNA): TGTGCCAGCAGTTTAGTGCCCAGTCGGCAGTACGCTGAAGCTTTCTTT. Protein sequence: CASSLVPSRQYAEAFF.

This clonotype was counted many times. The gene calls are TRBV12-3 or TRBV12-4 and TRBJ1-1; 8 bases are a match to TRBD1. Trimming cost V 5 bases and J 0 bases; bases outside gene matches: 2. CDR3 length: 14 residues. The CDR3 reads CASSRTGLNTEAFF. DNA of the CDR3: TGTGCCAGCAGTCGGACAGGGCTGAACACTGAAGCTTTCTTT.

This clonotype was counted ten times or more. The V gene is TRBV30, the J gene TRBJ2-3; 9 nucleotides align to TRBD2. V trimming: 0 bases; J trimming: 2 bases; junction bases outside the gene matches: 6. CDR3 length: 16 residues. In germline, CDR1 is GTSNPN, CDR2 SVGIG (reference sequence). This chain's CDR3 is CAWSVNERGVTDTQYF. The CDR3 bases are TGTGCCTGGAGTGTAAATGAGCGGGGGGTCACAGATACGCAGTATTTT.

This clonotype was observed at least ten times. The chain recombines TRBV2 with TRBJ1-1, with D possibly being TRBD1 (5 bases). Trimming removed 4 bases at V and 0 bases at J, with 9 bases between. Germline V gene data show CDR1 as SNHLY and CDR2 as FYNNEI. The CDR3 sequence is 14 residues long. CDR3 residues: CASSVLGLNTEAFF. DNA for the CDR3: TGTGCCAGCAGTGTCTTGGGGCTGAACACTGAAGCTTTCTTT.

The chain is built from TRBV4-2 and TRBJ1-1; a weak D match, TRBD1 (5 bases). The V and J ends lost 3 bases and 2 bases respectively, with 19 bases between them. From germline, CDR1 is LGHNA and CDR2 YNFKEQ. CDR3 length: 17 residues. The CDR3, as DNA: TGTGCCAGCAGCCACCTCGACCGTGGGGGTATAAACACTGAAGCTTTCTTT. It specifies CASSHLDRGGINTEAFF.

The table lists this clonotype with a few counts. The chain recombines TRBV10-3 with TRBJ2-2; 7 nucleotides align to TRBD2. Germline lookup yields CDR1 ENHRY and CDR2 SYGVKD. CDR3 length: 14 residues. Trimming at V came to 8 bases and at J to 1 base, leaving 4 bases not matched to a gene. The CDR3 loop is CAIDRGENTGELFF. CDR3 bases: TGTGCCATCGATCGGGGGGAGAACACCGGGGAGCTGTTTTTT.

This clonotype was observed a few times. A much larger clone is a single base away; this may be a read error. The genes are TRBV3-1 and TRBJ2-1; D might be TRBD2 (5 bases). The CDR3 consists of 14 residues. CDR1 LGHDT and CDR2 YNNKEL come from the germline V gene (reference sequence). Trimming took 4 bases from V and 6 from J, leaving 13 bases between them. CDR3 coding DNA: TGTGCCAGCAGCCTGAGTCCGGGAACCAATGAGCAGTTCTTC. This translates into CASSLSPGTNEQFF.